This T cell receptor beta chain comes out of a study of shared clonotypes between healthy human individuals (TCRdb year 2020). About the study as a whole: The cohort included a few men and a couple of women between 18 and 49 years of age. For each donor, CD4 naive and CD4 memory were each run on three plates, CD8 naive on two plates, and CD8 memory on one plate. To estimate repertoire size and how much clonotype sharing occurs between individuals, the study deeply sequenced the blood TCR repertoires of five healthy adults. To increase sequencing depth and limit assay-specific biases, TCR repertoire library preparation and sequencing were carried out by different laboratories using diverse techniques. Leukapheresis yielded between about 0.85 and 10 billion PBMCs per donor.

As for this clone: Its antigen remains unidentified. Base qualities were left out, and no much larger clone turns up one base away.

The donors were healthy, HIV-negative adults with no recently reported acute infections or vaccinations. Every donor was a Caucasian adult living in Nashville, Tennessee, USA. CD4+ T cells were enriched by magnetic negative selection, after which naive cells were positively selected on CD45RA and the negative fraction was taken as the memory subset. Blood was obtained by leukapheresis, after which PBMCs were separated by Ficoll-Histopaque density gradient centrifugation and cryopreserved in liquid nitrogen vapor phase. Purity and quantity of every magnetically sorted T cell population were checked by analytical flow cytometry. Each sorted fraction had its genomic DNA isolated and then quantified by UV absorbance on a Nanodrop 2000c. Results and caveats for the whole study, not just this receptor: Larger estimated clonotype richness was generally found for naive subsets than for memory subsets. Sampling was limited to blood, and TCR repertoires in tissue likely differ from TCR repertoires in blood. Higher generation probabilities were observed for clonotypes shared by all four sorted-subset donors than for non-shared clonotypes. Rarefaction of sorted-subset datasets indicated incomplete sequencing despite the large sequencing depth. Pairwise subsampling indicated that sequencing depth was expected to affect the degree of clonotype sharing among donors. Across several donors, roughly 5% of naive CD4, roughly 3.4% of naive CD8, 2% to 2.5% of memory CD4, and about 0.44% of memory CD8 clonotypes were shared. Because the study included only a small number of donors, the genetic and exposure-history diversity represented was limited.

TCR CDR3 regions were amplified from genomic DNA by multiplex PCR using the deep immunoSEQ assay. Genomic DNA extracted from each cell subset was distributed evenly over all wells of several immunoSEQ 96-well plates, and each plate served as one replicate. For sorted subsets, about 220 ng of genomic DNA, equivalent to roughly 33,000 T cell genomes, went into each replicate PCR. Purified libraries were measured with a Qubit 3.0 fluorometer, size-checked on a Bioanalyzer 2100, and measured again with the KAPA Library Quantification kit. A separate single-read 150-cycle Illumina NextSeq 550 flow cell was used to sequence each immunoSEQ 96-well plate. Turning to the authors' computational methods: Because the immunoSEQ output held only junctional sequences and lacked quality scores, the filtering could not match the filtering applied to full-length reads. Sequences were annotated with PyIR, a Python wrapper for IgBLAST v1.9, and V/J genes and CDR3 were assigned using IMGT germline references. Reads were filtered out if the reads had weak V/J assignments (E-value above 1e-6), no CDR3, stop codons, out-of-frame junctions, or ambiguous translated residues. V3J clonotypes were defined by identical inferred V gene, J gene, and CDR3 amino acid sequence. Percentage overlap between repertoires was calculated by dividing the number of shared unique clonotypes by the size of the smaller repertoire. Repertoire richness was assessed with RTK rarefaction, the Chao1 estimator, and Recon v2.1 estimates of unobserved clonotypes. For all TCRbeta clonotypes obtained by the gDNA method from four donors, generation probabilities were computed with OLGA. The source is immuneACCESS, and TCRdb retained only in-frame sequences with V and J called. Part of the clones is not carried over; for the studies checked, unresolved V genes explain less than half of this, and the remainder is unexplained. That table supplies the V and J calls and clone size; D and trimming were determined from the DNA. This sample lists about a million clones; roughly 80% were detected once. Approximately 0.95% of the sample is held by the ten biggest clonotypes.

The germline V gene gives CDR1 as MGHDK and CDR2 as SYGVNS. V has 4 bases trimmed and J has 10 bases trimmed; junction bases matching no gene number 8. The CDR3, cysteine through phenylalanine, is 14 amino acids long. This entry keeps only the CDR3 DNA: 42 bases, framed from base 1. The sequence came from a man between 18 and 29 years old in good health. Some clones in this sample may be carry-over from other donors' samples. The V and J genes are TRBV25-1 and TRBJ2-1, and 9 junctional nucleotides match TRBD2. Sequencing input: memory CD4+ T cells from PBMCs. The cell subset or site label for this specimen denotes: CD45RA-negative fraction. The CDR3 loop reads CASSVWASGMEQFF. The nucleotide sequence reads TGTGCCAGCAGTGTCTGGGCTAGCGGGATGGAGCAGTTCTTC.